The 5 T cell receptor beta chains listed next were all sequenced from one sample in a study of cytomegalovirus exposure and HLA in healthy donors. This PCR relied on a set of 60 Vbeta primers and 13 Jbeta primers. Clones were read by immunoSEQ multiplex PCR, and TCRdb kept only the in-frame ones, dropping some. This table has some 150,000 clones, roughly 85% appearing once. Material: PBMCs. These TCRs come from a woman aged 25 to 39 in good health and CMV-seronegative.

This clone was detected only a few times. The chain links TRBV2 to TRBJ1-1, with a weak D call TRBD1 (6 bases). The CDR3 is 16 amino acids. V shed 7 bases and J shed 1 base, with 19 bases lying between them. The germline V gene encodes CDR1 SNHLY and CDR2 FYNNEI. The chain's CDR3 is CASKTVTGLGNTEAFF. As DNA, the CDR3 is TGTGCCAGCAAAACTGTCACAGGGCTAGGGAACACTGAAGCTTTCTTT.

V gene TRBV10-3 combines with J gene TRBJ1-4; TRBD1 matches 8 bases. Germline V lookup: CDR1 ENHRY, CDR2 SYGVKD. This CDR3 has 13 amino acids. Germline trimming cut 11 bases from V and 5 bases from J; bases unmatched to any gene: 7. In DNA, the CDR3 is TGTGCCTCCGGGACAGGCCTCAATGAAAAACTGTTTTTT. Its protein product is CASGTGLNEKLFF.

Here the CDR3 reads CASSLDSASTDTQYF. The CDR3 coding sequence is TGCGCCAGCAGCTTGGACAGCGCTAGCACAGATACGCAGTATTTT. V gene TRBV10-1 combines with J gene TRBJ2-3; D may be TRBD1 (6 bases). Deletions cut 6 bases from V and 0 bases from J, with 13 bases between. CDR1 and CDR2 from the germline V gene are WNHNN and SYGVQD (reference sequence). The CDR3 contains 15 residues.

CDR3 region: CASSLQGPDYGYTF. The CDR3 region has the DNA TGCGCCAGCAGCTTACAGGGGCCTGACTATGGCTACACCTTC. The genes are TRBV5-1 and TRBJ1-2, with 7 bases matching TRBD1. The V segment lost 2 bases and the J segment 3 bases; nucleotides outside the gene matches: 4. Germline V lookup: CDR1 SGHRS, CDR2 YFSETQ. The CDR3 runs 14 residues.

The V and J genes are TRBV5-1 and TRBJ2-2; the D gene is possibly TRBD1 (5 bases). V was shortened by 1 base and J by 6 bases, with 13 bases between the two germline ends. The CDR3 sequence is 15 residues long. Germline CDR1 reads SGHRS; CDR2 reads YFSETQ. CDR3 nucleotide sequence: TGCGCCAGCAGCTTGTCCAGGGAATTTTCCGGGGAGCTGTTTTTT. Amino acid sequence: CASSLSREFSGELFF.